Each of the 21 T cell receptor beta chains below was sequenced from the same sample in a study of T cell responses to AZD1222 COVID-19 vaccine. Repertoires were generated with immunoSEQ multiplex PCR, while TCRdb's copy carries only in-frame clones and drops some. The sample comprises 150,000 or so clones, 91% of which are singletons, and under 4% rests with the top ten. The specimen comprised peripheral blood, sampled 28 days after the second AZD1222 dose. The source is an adult who received the AZD1222 COVID-19 vaccine.

The chain couples TRBV9 to TRBJ1-1; TRBD1 agrees at 7 bases. The V segment lost 7 bases and the J segment 1 base; nucleotides outside the gene matches: 7. The CDR3 sequence is 14 residues long. Germline loops: CDR1 SGDLS, CDR2 YYNGEE. CDR3 nucleotides: TGTGCCAGCTCGGCGACAGGGACGAACACTGAAGCTTTCTTT. It encodes CASSATGTNTEAFF. Full variable domain (outside the CDR3, taken from reference TRBV9 and TRBJ1-1): DSGVTQTPKHLITATGQRVTLRCSPRSGDLSVYWYQQSLDQGLQFLIQYYNGEERAKGNILERFSAQQFPDLHSELNLSSLELGDSALYFCASSATGTNTEAFFGQGTRLTVV.

V is TRBV4-1 and J is TRBJ1-4; perhaps TRBD1 as D (6 bases). CDR3 size: 12 residues. V was trimmed by 1 base and J by 12 bases, leaving 9 bases between them. Germline V gene sequence: CDR1 MGHRA, CDR2 YSYEKL. CDR3 sequence: CASSQVWGQLFF. CDR3 coding DNA: TGCGCCAGCAGCCAAGTTTGGGGGCAACTGTTTTTT.

This chain links TRBV9 with TRBJ2-3; no clear D. The CDR3 is made up of 14 amino acids. V lost 1 base, J lost 0 bases, and 6 bases lay in between. Per germline, CDR1 SGDLS and CDR2 YYNGEE. CDR3 DNA sequence: TGTGCCAGCAGCGTACTACTAAGCACAGATACGCAGTATTTT. This translates into CASSVLLSTDTQYF.

The V gene is TRBV27, the J gene TRBJ1-4, with 9 bases fitting TRBD1. CDR3 length equals 14 residues. Germline CDR1 is MNHEY and CDR2 is SMNVEV (reference sequence). V trimming: 6 bases; J trimming: 6 bases; junction bases outside the gene matches: 5. Here the CDR3 reads CASSQDRGYEKLFF. CDR3 DNA sequence: TGTGCCAGCAGCCAGGACAGGGGATATGAAAAACTGTTTTTT.

The rearrangement joins TRBV13 to TRBJ1-2; D is perhaps TRBD1 (6 bases). With 0 bases removed from V and 5 bases from J, the gap between germline ends came to 7 bases. The CDR3 sequence is 13 residues long. The germline V gene has CDR1 PRHDT and CDR2 FYEKMQ (reference sequence). The CDR3 is CASSLGQGYGYTF. CDR3 in DNA: TGTGCCAGCAGCTTAGGACAGGGATATGGCTACACCTTC.

V usage is TRBV29-1 and J usage is TRBJ2-3; D not certain. The CDR3 contains 14 residues. Deletions cut 7 bases from V and 1 base from J, with 15 bases between. CDR1 and CDR2 (germline): SQVTM, ANQGSEA. CDR3 in DNA: TGCAGCGGCGGACCCCGAAGCGGCACAGATACGCAGTATTTT. Encoded protein: CSGGPRSGTDTQYF.

This chain connects TRBV7-3 to TRBJ2-2, with a tentative D call TRBD2 (6 bases). Per germline, CDR1 SGHTA and CDR2 FQGTGA. This CDR3 contains 13 residues. Deletions cut 5 bases from V and 4 bases from J, with 8 bases between. The CDR3 sequence is CASSAGSTGELFF. The CDR3 nucleotides read TGTGCCAGCAGCGCGGGAAGCACCGGGGAGCTGTTTTTT.

The chain employs TRBV6-4 and TRBJ2-1; TRBD1 aligns across 7 bases. V lost 0 bases and J lost 7; bases outside the gene matches: 6. Per the germline V gene, CDR1 is MRHNA and CDR2 is SNTAGT. The CDR3 runs 15 residues. In DNA, the CDR3 is TGTGCCAGCAGTGACTCGGGACAGTATACAAATGAGCAGTTCTTC. This encodes CASSDSGQYTNEQFF.

This chain uses TRBV7-2 with TRBJ1-3, with D uncertain. This CDR3 comprises 15 residues. V was pared by 5 bases and J by 0 bases, with 11 bases between. The germline CDR1 and CDR2 sequences are SGHTA and FQGNSA. CDR3 DNA: TGTGCCAGCAGCGCTGACCGTATCTCTGGAAACACCATATATTTT. It translates to CASSADRISGNTIYF.

The chain joins TRBV24-1 to TRBJ2-1; D remains ambiguous. CDR3 size: 12 residues. With 2 bases removed from V and 9 bases from J, the gap between germline ends came to 7 bases. CDR1 is KGHDR and CDR2 is SFDVKD in the germline V gene. CDR3 amino acids: CATSDWGREQFF. The DNA of the CDR3 is TGTGCCACCAGTGATTGGGGTCGTGAGCAGTTCTTC.

The chain joins TRBV7-9 to TRBJ2-2, with 8 nucleotides matching TRBD2. CDR3 size: 17 residues. J was trimmed by 2 bases and V by 1 base; bases with no gene match: 6. Germline-derived CDR1 and CDR2 are SEHNR and FQNEAQ (reference sequence). The CDR3 DNA reads TGTGCCAGCAGCTTAGTAACCGGGACTAGAAACACCGGGGAGCTGTTTTTT. This codes for CASSLVTGTRNTGELFF.

The V call is TRBV12-3 or TRBV12-4, the J call TRBJ1-5; no clear D gene. The CDR3 runs 13 residues. V lost 1 base and J lost 11, with 12 bases in between. The CDR3 sequence is CASSLDGVRAQHF. CDR3 sequence (DNA): TGTGCCAGCAGTTTAGATGGGGTAAGGGCCCAGCATTTT.

The chain uses TRBV19 and TRBJ1-4; 8 positions agree with TRBD1. This CDR3 is 13 amino acids long. J was trimmed by 8 bases and V by 6 bases; bases with no gene match: 5. From germline, CDR1 is LNHDA and CDR2 SQIVND (reference sequence). The CDR3 DNA sequence: TGTGCCAGTAGGGTGACAGGGGAAGAAAAACTGTTTTTT. As protein: CASRVTGEEKLFF.

The chain is built from TRBV7-2 and TRBJ1-5; D is unclear. The CDR3 extends over 13 amino acids. The V gene lost 5 bases and the J gene lost 5 bases, with 10 bases spanning the gap. Per the germline V gene, CDR1 is SGHTA and CDR2 is FQGNSA. Here the CDR3 reads CASSPESYQPQHF. CDR3 coding DNA: TGTGCCAGCAGCCCGGAGAGTTATCAGCCCCAGCATTTT. Full variable domain (missing parts from reference TRBV7-2 and TRBJ1-5): GAGVSQSPSNKVTEKGKDVELRCDPISGHTALYWYRQSLGQGLEFLIYFQGNSAPDKSGLPSDRFSAERTGGSVSTLTIQRTQQEDSAVYLCASSPESYQPQHFGDGTRLSIL.

V usage is TRBV30 and J usage is TRBJ1-2; D gene unclear. This CDR3 is 13 amino acids long. Germline assignment: CDR1 GTSNPN and CDR2 SVGIG (reference sequence). With 0 bases removed from V and 1 base from J, the gap between germline ends came to 6 bases. The chain's CDR3 is CAWSVSGNYGYTF. CDR3 in DNA: TGTGCCTGGAGTGTATCGGGTAACTATGGCTACACCTTC. Full variable domain (outside the CDR3, taken from reference TRBV30 and TRBJ1-2): SQTIHQWPATLVQPVGSPLSLECTVEGTSNPNLYWYRQAAGRGLQLLFYSVGIGQISSEVPQNLSASRPQDRQFILSSKKLLLSDSGFYLCAWSVSGNYGYTFGSGTRLTVV.

This chain's CDR3 is CASRPPGSSSYEQYF. CDR3 bases: TGTGCCAGCAGACCTCCGGGGTCAAGCTCCTACGAGCAGTACTTC. This chain joins TRBV6-5 and TRBJ2-7; perhaps TRBD2 as D (5 bases). The CDR3 spans 15 residues. V lost 6 bases, J lost 0 bases, and 15 bases lay in between. The germline CDR1 and CDR2 sequences are MNHEY and SVGAGI.

This clone was observed once. CDR3 bases: TGTGCCAGCACCCCGGGGGGCACAGATACGCAGTATTTT. Protein: CASTPGGTDTQYF. The J gene is TRBJ2-3, the V gene TRBV28; tentative D call: TRBD2 (6 bases). Germline V gene sequence: CDR1 MDHEN, CDR2 SYDVKM. Trimming removed 7 bases from V and 1 base from J, with 9 bases in between. The CDR3 is 13 residues long.

In this sample, this clone turned up once. CDR3 sequence reads: CASSAGFALLAANTGELFF. CDR3 nucleotide sequence: TGCGCCAGCAGCGCGGGATTCGCCCTGCTAGCCGCGAACACCGGGGAGCTGTTTTTT. The V call is TRBV5-1, the J call TRBJ2-2; D is possibly TRBD2 (6 bases). The CDR3 extends over 19 amino acids. V gave up 4 bases and J gave up 0 bases, with 22 bases separating them. Germline loops: CDR1 SGHRS, CDR2 YFSETQ.

The rearrangement links TRBV6-4 to TRBJ1-1; no firm D call. CDR1 and CDR2 from the germline V gene are MRHNA and SNTAGT. Trimming removed 3 bases at V and 11 bases at J, with 19 bases between. The CDR3 covers 14 residues. CDR3 bases: TGTGCCAGCAGTGAGGCTTCGGGCGGATGGCTCGCTTTCTTT. Translation: CASSEASGGWLAFF.

The chain joins TRBV3-1 (or the pseudogene TRBV3-2) to TRBJ1-1; D call uncertain. Trimming left V 3 bases short and J 0 bases short, with 5 bases between. Looked up from germline, CDR1 is LGHDT and CDR2 is YNNKEL (reference sequence). The CDR3 sequence is 13 residues long. In DNA form, the CDR3 reads TGTGCCAGCAGCCACCAGCTGAACACTGAAGCTTTCTTT. Translated, it gives CASSHQLNTEAFF.

This chain connects TRBV12-5 to TRBJ1-2; D remains unclear. The germline gives CDR1 LGHNT, CDR2 FRNRAP. Trimming stripped 6 bases from V and 6 bases from J, with 11 bases between. This CDR3 has 12 amino acids. The chain's CDR3 is CASGAGIHGYTF. CDR3 sequence (DNA): TGTGCTAGTGGCGCTGGAATCCATGGCTACACCTTC. The variable domain in full, completed from reference TRBV12-5 and TRBJ1-2, reads DARVTQTPRHKVTEMGQEVTMRCQPILGHNTVFWYRQTMMQGLELLAYFRNRAPLDDSGMPKDRFSAEMPDATLATLKIQPSEPRDSAVYFCASGAGIHGYTFGSGTRLTVV.